Listed below are T cell receptor beta chains from one sample, sequenced in a study of T cells in localized non-small cell lung cancer. Assay used: immunoSEQ multiplex PCR; TCRdb lists only in-frame clones, some missing. The profile shows about 78,000 clones, approximately 84% of them singletons. The sample here was peripheral blood, taken before any cancer treatment. The receptors were gathered from a man aged 35 to 69 with stage I lung adenocarcinoma. The CDR3 runs from the conserved cysteine through the conserved F or W. D genes are given only for firm matches. Rows may omit the clone size; those that give it use once, few, many or a size class.

size | J | D | V | DNA | CDR3
- | TRBJ2-7 | TRBD2 | TRBV28 | TGTGCCAGCAACGTAGCGGGAGGCCCTTCCTACGAGCAGTACTTC | CASNVAGGPSYEQYF
few | TRBJ1-1 | - | TRBV10-1 | TGCGCCAGCAGCGCGCGTCGGACTGTGAACACTGAAGCTTTCTTT | CASSARRTVNTEAFF
- | TRBJ1-6 | - | TRBV6-1 | TGTGCCACCAAAGGCGGGGAGCTCCATAATTCACCCCTCCACTTT | CATKGGELHNSPLHF
many | TRBJ2-7 | TRBD1 | TRBV19 | TGTGCCAGTAGTATAGATGGACAGGGAAGTAGCGAGCAGTACTTC | CASSIDGQGSSEQYF
- | TRBJ1-1 | - | TRBV27 | TGTGCCAGCAGTCCAGAGTGGGGATCTACTGAAGCTTTCTTT | CASSPEWGSTEAFF
- | TRBJ2-7 | TRBD2 | TRBV5-1 | TGCGCCAGCAGCAGAACGAATAGCGGGGGCCTTCGGGACGAGCAGTACTTC | CASSRTNSGGLRDEQYF
once | TRBJ1-1 | - | TRBV27 | TGTGCCAGCAGTTCCCTTGGAGGGGATTACACTGAAGCTTTCTTT | CASSSLGGDYTEAFF
- | TRBJ2-3 | - | TRBV2 | TGTGCCAGCAGTGAAGCACGAAACCCAGATACGCAGTATTTT | CASSEARNPDTQYF
- | TRBJ2-7 | - | TRBV19 | TGTGCCAGTACCCTCCAGGCCGGGGGTCGATACGAGCAGTACTTC | CASTLQAGGRYEQYF
- | TRBJ1-5 | TRBD1 | TRBV7-2 | TGTGCCAGCAGCCCAGGGGGTTATAGCAATCAGCCCCAGCATTTT | CASSPGGYSNQPQHF
- | TRBJ1-3 | TRBD1 | TRBV30 | TGTGCCTGGAGTGGGACAGGGTTTTATCGGATATCTGGAAACACCATATATTTT | CAWSGTGFYRISGNTIYF
once | TRBJ2-6 | - | TRBV27 | TGTGCCAGCAGGGTCTCTGGGGCCAACGTCCTGACTTTC | CASRVSGANVLTF
- | TRBJ2-3 | - | TRBV5-1 | TGCGCCAGCAGCTGGGGGACTGCGGATACGCAGTATTTT | CASSWGTADTQYF
- | TRBJ2-1 | - | TRBV4-2 | TGTGCCAGCAGCCCCAGTGACTCCAGCTCCTACAATGAGCAGTTCTTC | CASSPSDSSSYNEQFF
- | TRBJ1-2 | - | TRBV30 | TGTGCCTGGAGTGTATTGGGGGGGGTTGGCTACACCTTC | CAWSVLGGVGYTF
- | TRBJ2-5 | - | TRBV5-1 | TGCGCCAGCAGCTGGGGGCAGAGGGGCGGAGAGACCCAGTACTTC | CASSWGQRGGETQYF
- | TRBJ2-3 | - | TRBV7-9 | TGTGCCAGCAGCTTAGCAGGATACACAGATACGCAGTATTTT | CASSLAGYTDTQYF
- | TRBJ1-1 | TRBD1 | TRBV18 | TGTGCCAGCTCACCAGACAGGGTAGGGAGAGAAGCTTTCTTT | CASSPDRVGREAFF
- | TRBJ2-2 | - | TRBV19 | TGTGCCAGTAGTATAGATACGACTAGAGGGGACACCGGGGAGCTGTTTTTT | CASSIDTTRGDTGELFF
- | TRBJ2-6 | - | TRBV4-2 | TGTGCCAGCAGCCAAGATCTGGGGGATGGGGCCAACGTCCTGACTTTC | CASSQDLGDGANVLTF